A single sample gave rise to the 4 T cell receptor beta chains below, sequenced in a study of cytomegalovirus exposure and HLA in healthy donors listed by TCRdb under 2017. Library generation was performed with the immunoSEQ multiplex PCR assay. The multiplex PCR relied on a mix of 60 forward primers for TCR Vbeta segments and 13 reverse primers for TCR Jbeta segments. What TCRdb holds here is the immuneACCESS table cut down to in-frame rearrangements. Part of the clones is not present; checked against another copy, under half of the missing clones reflect an unresolved V gene, and the others are unexplained. The sample table contains fewer than 200,000 clones; only one count was recorded for 60% to 85% of them. 0.65% to 0.95% of the sample comes from the top ten. The sequenced material came from PBMCs. The receptor source for this set is a female donor in good health and CMV-seronegative.

J is TRBJ2-2 and V is TRBV9, with 10 bases identical to TRBD2. The V gene's germline CDR1 is SGDLS and CDR2 YYNGEE. The CDR3 spans 16 residues. Trimming took 0 bases from V and 7 from J; bases not matched to a gene: 6. CDR3 region: CASSVAGTSGDGELFF. In DNA form, the CDR3 reads TGTGCCAGCAGCGTAGCTGGTACTAGCGGGGACGGGGAGCTGTTTTTT.

This rearrangement joins TRBV30 to TRBJ1-2; D is ambiguous. The ends were cut back, 7 bases at V and 5 bases at J, with 17 bases in the middle. The length of the CDR3 is 13 residues. From germline, CDR1 is GTSNPN and CDR2 SVGIG (reference sequence). The CDR3 reads CAFGRITEYGYTF. CDR3 nucleotides: TGTGCCTTCGGGAGAATAACAGAGTATGGCTACACCTTC.

The V gene is TRBV7-9, the J gene TRBJ2-7; 8 nucleotides align to TRBD1. Germline CDR1 and CDR2: SEHNR and FQNEAQ (reference sequence). This CDR3 has 14 amino acids. With V trimmed by 3 bases and J by 2 bases, 3 bases remained unmatched. The CDR3 region is CASSFWDRPYEQYF. CDR3 DNA sequence: TGTGCCAGCAGCTTTTGGGACAGGCCCTACGAGCAGTACTTC.

The chain joins TRBV5-1 to TRBJ2-3, with D possibly being TRBD2 (6 bases). Trimming removed 5 bases from V and 3 bases from J, with 10 bases in between. Germline CDR1 and CDR2: SGHRS and YFSETQ. The CDR3 length is 13 residues. The CDR3 sequence: CASSSGGTDTQYF. For the CDR3, the DNA is TGCGCCAGCAGTTCTGGAGGGACAGATACGCAGTATTTT.